The present TCR beta chain was sequenced within a study of blood T cells in healthy people across ages. Trimming shortened V by 4 bases and J by 7 bases, and 17 bases separated the two germline ends. The CDR3 is 14 residues long. Every donor contributed 8 to 10 milliliters of peripheral blood by blood draw. A sample-barcoded 5' primer and a J-beta primer mix were used in a second PCR of roughly 7 to 11 cycles. Via MiXCR, TCRdb re-called the 5' RACE reads, giving one row per CDR3 protein. In the table there are 800,000 to 900,000 distinct CDR3 sequences, around 62% of which are singletons. Source material: blood. This clonotype was sampled from a man aged 30 to 39 in good health. The rearrangement links TRBV12-3 or TRBV12-4 to TRBJ2-7; D is perhaps TRBD1 (6 bases). The CDR3 DNA reads as TGTGCCAGCAGTTCCTTCCAACAGGGAATGGAGCAGTACTTC. Its translation: CASSSFQQGMEQYF.